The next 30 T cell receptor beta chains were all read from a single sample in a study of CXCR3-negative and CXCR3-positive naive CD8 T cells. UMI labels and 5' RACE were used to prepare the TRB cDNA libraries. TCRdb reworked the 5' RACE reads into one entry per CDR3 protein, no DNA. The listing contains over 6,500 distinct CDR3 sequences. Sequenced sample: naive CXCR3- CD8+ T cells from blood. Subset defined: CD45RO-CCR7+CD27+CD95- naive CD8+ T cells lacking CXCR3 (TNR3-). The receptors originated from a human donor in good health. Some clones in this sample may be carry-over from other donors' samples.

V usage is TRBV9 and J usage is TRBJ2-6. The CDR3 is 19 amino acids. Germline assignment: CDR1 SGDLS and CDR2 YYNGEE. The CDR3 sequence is CASSPHPSTALSGANVLTF.

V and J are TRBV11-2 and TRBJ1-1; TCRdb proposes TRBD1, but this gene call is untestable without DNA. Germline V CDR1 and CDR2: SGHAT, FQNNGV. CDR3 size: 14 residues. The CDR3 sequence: CASSYTEGLTEAFF.

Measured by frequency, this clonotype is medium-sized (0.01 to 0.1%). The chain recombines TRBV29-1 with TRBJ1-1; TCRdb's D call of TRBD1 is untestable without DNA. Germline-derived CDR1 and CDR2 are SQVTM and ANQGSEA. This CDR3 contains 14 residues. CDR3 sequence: CSVAQGEWNTEAFF.

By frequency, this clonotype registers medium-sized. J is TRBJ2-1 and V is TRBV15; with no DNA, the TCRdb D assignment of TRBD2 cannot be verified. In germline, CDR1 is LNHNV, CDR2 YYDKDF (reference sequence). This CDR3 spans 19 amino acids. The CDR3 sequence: CATTPGALGLAGGPNEQFF.

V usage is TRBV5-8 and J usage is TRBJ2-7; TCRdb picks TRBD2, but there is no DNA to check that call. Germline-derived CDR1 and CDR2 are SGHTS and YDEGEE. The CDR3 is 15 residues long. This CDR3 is CASSLLAGAYYEQYF.

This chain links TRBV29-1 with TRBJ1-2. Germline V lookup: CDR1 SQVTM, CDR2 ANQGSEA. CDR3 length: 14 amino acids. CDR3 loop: CSVESPGRSEGYTF.

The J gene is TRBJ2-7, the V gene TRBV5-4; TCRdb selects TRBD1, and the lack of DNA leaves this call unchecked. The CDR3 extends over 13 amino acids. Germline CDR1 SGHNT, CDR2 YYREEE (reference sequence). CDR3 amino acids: CASSHGQGYEQYF.

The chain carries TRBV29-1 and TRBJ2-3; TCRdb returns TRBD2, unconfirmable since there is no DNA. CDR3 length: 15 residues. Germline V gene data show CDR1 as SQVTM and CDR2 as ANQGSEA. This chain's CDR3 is CSASRRATQPDTQYF.

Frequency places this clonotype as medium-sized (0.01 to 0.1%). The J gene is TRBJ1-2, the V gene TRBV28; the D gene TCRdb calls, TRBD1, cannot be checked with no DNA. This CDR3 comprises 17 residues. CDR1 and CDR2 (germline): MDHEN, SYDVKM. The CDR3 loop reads CASSVPGQGSVNYGYTF.

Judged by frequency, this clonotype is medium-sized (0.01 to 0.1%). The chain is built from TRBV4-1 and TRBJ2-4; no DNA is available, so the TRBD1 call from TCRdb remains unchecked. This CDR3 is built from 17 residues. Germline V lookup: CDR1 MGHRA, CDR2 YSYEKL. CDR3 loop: CASSQAILTGGLDIQYF.

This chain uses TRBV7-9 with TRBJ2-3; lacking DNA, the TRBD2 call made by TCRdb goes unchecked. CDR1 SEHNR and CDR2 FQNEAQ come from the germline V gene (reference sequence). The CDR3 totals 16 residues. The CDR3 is CASSLALAGGADTQYF.

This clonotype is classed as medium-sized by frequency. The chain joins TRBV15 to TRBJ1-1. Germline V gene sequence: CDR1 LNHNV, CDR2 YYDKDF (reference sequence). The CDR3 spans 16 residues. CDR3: CATSRDRLAGGTEAFF.

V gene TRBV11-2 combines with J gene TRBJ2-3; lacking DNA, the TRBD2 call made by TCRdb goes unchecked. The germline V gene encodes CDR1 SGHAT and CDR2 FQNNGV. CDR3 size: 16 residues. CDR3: CASSSTLAERTDTQYF.

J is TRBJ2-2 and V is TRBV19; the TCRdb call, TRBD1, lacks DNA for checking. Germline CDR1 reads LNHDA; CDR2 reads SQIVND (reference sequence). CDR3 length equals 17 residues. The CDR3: CASSIGPQVWDTGELFF.

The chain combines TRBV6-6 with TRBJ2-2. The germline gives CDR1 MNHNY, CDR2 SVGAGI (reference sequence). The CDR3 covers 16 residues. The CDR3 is CASSYLRIRNTGELFF.

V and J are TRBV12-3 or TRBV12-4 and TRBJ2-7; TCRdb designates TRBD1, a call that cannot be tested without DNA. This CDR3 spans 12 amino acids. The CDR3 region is CASRDRSGEQYF.

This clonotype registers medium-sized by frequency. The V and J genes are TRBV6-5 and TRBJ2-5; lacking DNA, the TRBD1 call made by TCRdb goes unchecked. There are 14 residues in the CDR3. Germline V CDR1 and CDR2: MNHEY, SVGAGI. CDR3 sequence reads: CASSYTGTEETQYF.

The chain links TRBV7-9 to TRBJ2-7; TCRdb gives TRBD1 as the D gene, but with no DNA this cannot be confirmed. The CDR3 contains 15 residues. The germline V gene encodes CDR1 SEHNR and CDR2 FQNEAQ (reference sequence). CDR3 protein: CASSFPEQGDYEQYF.

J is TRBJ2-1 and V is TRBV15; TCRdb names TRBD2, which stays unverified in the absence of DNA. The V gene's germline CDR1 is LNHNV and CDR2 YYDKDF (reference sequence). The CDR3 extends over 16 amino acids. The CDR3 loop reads CATSSFGTSGLNEQFF.

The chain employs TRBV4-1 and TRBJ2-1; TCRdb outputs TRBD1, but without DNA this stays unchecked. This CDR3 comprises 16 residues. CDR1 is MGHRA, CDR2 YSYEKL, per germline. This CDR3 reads CASSQHTGTGTNEQFF.

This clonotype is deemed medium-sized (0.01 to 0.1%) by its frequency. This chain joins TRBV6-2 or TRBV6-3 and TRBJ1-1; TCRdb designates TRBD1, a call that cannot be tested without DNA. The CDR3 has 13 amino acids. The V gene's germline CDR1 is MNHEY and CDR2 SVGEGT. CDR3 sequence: CASSPPGGTEAFF.

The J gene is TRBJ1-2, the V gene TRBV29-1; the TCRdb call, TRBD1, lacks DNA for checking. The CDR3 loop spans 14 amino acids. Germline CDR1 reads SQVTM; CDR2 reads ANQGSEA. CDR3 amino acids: CSVVLSGTSNGYTF.

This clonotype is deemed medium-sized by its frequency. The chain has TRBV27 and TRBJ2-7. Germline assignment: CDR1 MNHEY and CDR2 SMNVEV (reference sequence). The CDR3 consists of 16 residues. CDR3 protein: CASSLSIGESSYEQYF.

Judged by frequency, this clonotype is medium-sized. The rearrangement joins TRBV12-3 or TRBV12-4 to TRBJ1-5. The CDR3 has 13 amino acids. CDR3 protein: CASSLSEHQPQHF.

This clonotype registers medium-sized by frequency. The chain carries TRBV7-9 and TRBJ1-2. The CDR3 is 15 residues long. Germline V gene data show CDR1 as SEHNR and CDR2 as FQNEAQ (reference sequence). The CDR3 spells CASSPLGATNYGYTF. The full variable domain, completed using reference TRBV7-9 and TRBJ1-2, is DTGVSQNPRHKITKRGQNVTFRCDPISEHNRLYWYRQTLGQGPEFLTYFQNEAQLEKSRLLSDRFSAERPKGSFSTLEIQRTEQGDSAMYLCASSPLGATNYGYTFGSGTRLTVV.

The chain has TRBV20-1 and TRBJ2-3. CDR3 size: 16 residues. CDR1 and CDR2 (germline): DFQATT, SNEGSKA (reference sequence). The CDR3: CSAPLGEGSSTDTQYF.

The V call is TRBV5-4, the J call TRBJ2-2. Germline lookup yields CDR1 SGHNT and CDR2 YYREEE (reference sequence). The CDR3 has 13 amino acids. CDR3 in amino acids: CASSLGGTGELFF. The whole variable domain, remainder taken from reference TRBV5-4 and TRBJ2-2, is ETGVTQSPTHLIKTRGQQVTLRCSSQSGHNTVSWYQQALGQGPQFIFQYYREEENGRGNFPPRFSGLQFPNYSSELNVNALELDDSALYLCASSLGGTGELFFGEGSRLTVL.

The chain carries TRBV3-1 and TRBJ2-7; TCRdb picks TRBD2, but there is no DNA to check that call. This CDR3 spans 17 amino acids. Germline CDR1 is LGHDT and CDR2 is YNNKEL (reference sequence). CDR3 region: CASSHSAGDSRYYEQYF.

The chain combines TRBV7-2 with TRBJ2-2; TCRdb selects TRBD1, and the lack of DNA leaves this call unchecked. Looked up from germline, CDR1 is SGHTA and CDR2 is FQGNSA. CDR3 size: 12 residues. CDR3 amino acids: CASSPLTGELFF.

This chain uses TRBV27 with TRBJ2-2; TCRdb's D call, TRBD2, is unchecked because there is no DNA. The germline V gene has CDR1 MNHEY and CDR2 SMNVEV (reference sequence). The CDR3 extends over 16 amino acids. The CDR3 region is CASSPGTSPNTGELFF.